The 21 T cell receptor beta chains below were found in one sample sequenced in a study of blood T cell repertoires in COVID-19. Profiled with immunoSEQ multiplex PCR; TCRdb holds only in-frame clones, not every one. The sample shows 10,000 or so clones, 82% of them seen only once. The sequenced sample was peripheral blood. The receptors originated from a human donor in a cohort sampled during active COVID-19.

This chain connects TRBV18 to TRBJ2-6; D call uncertain. Trimming shortened V by 3 bases and J by 0 bases, and 18 bases separated the two germline ends. CDR3 length equals 19 residues. In germline, CDR1 is KGHSH, CDR2 LQKENI. The CDR3 region has the DNA TGTGCCAGCTCACCCACCCCGGAGCAAACCGGCTCTGGGGCCAACGTCCTGACTTTC. This codes for CASSPTPEQTGSGANVLTF.

The DNA for the CDR3 is TGTGCCAGCTCCCCGGGGGTAGGCGAAGCTTTCTTT. This codes for CASSPGVGEAFF. The rearrangement uses TRBV7-3 and TRBJ1-1, with a weak D call TRBD1 (5 bases). The V gene's germline CDR1 is SGHTA and CDR2 FQGTGA. This CDR3 region has 12 residues. With 8 bases removed from V and 8 bases from J, the gap between germline ends came to 15 bases.

The rearrangement uses TRBV3-1 (or the pseudogene TRBV3-2) and TRBJ2-6; 8 nucleotides align to TRBD1. This CDR3 has 14 amino acids. V lost 3 bases, J lost 12 bases, and 7 bases stayed unmatched. Germline CDR1 and CDR2: LGHDT and YNNKEL (reference sequence). The CDR3 reads CASSHLGQGSVLTF. Here the CDR3 DNA reads TGTGCCAGCAGCCATCTCGGACAGGGAAGCGTCCTGACTTTC.

The chain joins TRBV6-5 to TRBJ2-5; D gene ambiguous. V was trimmed by 0 bases and J by 5 bases, leaving 10 bases between them. There are 14 residues in the CDR3. The germline gives CDR1 MNHEY, CDR2 SVGAGI. CDR3 sequence reads: CASSYSRSGETQYF. The CDR3 bases are TGTGCCAGCAGTTACTCTAGGTCCGGGGAGACCCAGTACTTC.

This clone was counted between two and nine times. CDR3 in amino acids: CSASPDREAFF. The CDR3 nucleotides read TGCAGTGCTAGCCCGGACAGGGAGGCTTTCTTT. The gene calls are TRBV20-1 and TRBJ1-1, with 8 bases aligning to TRBD1. J was trimmed by 11 bases and V by 3 bases; bases with no gene match: 5. The CDR3 covers 11 residues. Germline V gene sequence: CDR1 DFQATT, CDR2 SNEGSKA (reference sequence).

There are a few counts of this clone. This chain uses TRBV21-1 with TRBJ2-2; the table gives TRBD2 as D, unverified against the DNA. TRBV21-1 is flagged as a pseudogene. The CDR3 runs to 19 residues. Written as DNA, the CDR3 is TGTGCCAGCAGCCCCCAGGTGCGGGGGGGCCTCGGGGTTTATTGGGAGCTGTTTTTT. Amino acid sequence: CASSPQVRGGLGVYWELFF.

This clone was observed once. The chain has TRBV5-1 and TRBJ2-7; 11 bases are a match to TRBD2. V was pared by 0 bases and J by 4 bases, with 6 bases of the junction left unmatched. Germline-derived CDR1 and CDR2 are SGHRS and YFSETQ. This CDR3 is built from 16 residues. The CDR3, as DNA: TGCGCCAGCAGCTTGGCCGTGGGGACTAGCGGTTACGAGCAGTACTTC. It specifies CASSLAVGTSGYEQYF. Filled out from reference TRBV5-1 and TRBJ2-7, the complete variable domain reads KAGVTQTPRYLIKTRGQQVTLSCSPISGHRSVSWYQQTPGQGLQFLFEYFSETQRNKGNFPGRFSGRQFSNSRSEMNVSTLELGDSALYLCASSLAVGTSGYEQYFGPGTRLTVT.

A few counts support this clone. The CDR3 reads CASSPDRVSTGELFF. CDR3 nucleotide sequence: TGTGCCAGCAGCCCCGACAGGGTGAGCACCGGGGAGCTGTTTTTT. The chain employs TRBV11-3 and TRBJ2-2; 7 bases match TRBD1. The V gene's germline CDR1 is SGHNT and CDR2 YENEEA. The CDR3 totals 15 residues. V was clipped by 5 bases and J by 4 bases; unmatched bases: 7.

V is TRBV9 and J is TRBJ2-1; 11 nucleotides line up with TRBD2. The germline V gene has CDR1 SGDLS and CDR2 YYNGEE. The ends lost 3 bases at V and 4 bases at J; junction bases unmatched: 15. This CDR3 contains 19 residues. The CDR3 protein is CASSAGSKTASGGYNEQFF. The CDR3 DNA reads TGTGCCAGCAGCGCAGGATCAAAGACGGCTAGCGGGGGGTACAATGAGCAGTTCTTC.

About this clone itself: At the DNA level, this CDR3 is encoded by other sequences in the same sample as well. J is TRBJ2-7 and V is TRBV7-6, with 9 bases fitting TRBD2. CDR3 length: 15 amino acids. Trimming took 0 bases from V and 3 from J; bases not matched to a gene: 3. CDR1 is SGHVS and CDR2 is FNYEAQ in the germline V gene. The CDR3 bases are TGTGCCAGCAGCTTAGCTAGCGGGGGCTACTACGAGCAGTACTTC. Protein: CASSLASGGYYEQYF.

This chain uses TRBV2 with TRBJ1-1; D ambiguous. The CDR3 runs 12 residues. V lost 7 bases and J 1 base, leaving 7 bases between the germline ends. Germline values: CDR1 SNHLY, CDR2 FYNNEI. CDR3 bases: TGTGCCAGCAAAGGCGGGAACACTGAAGCTTTCTTT. Its protein is CASKGGNTEAFF.

This chain uses TRBV10-3 with TRBJ2-1; TRBD1 matches at 7 bases. Germline V lookup: CDR1 ENHRY, CDR2 SYGVKD. J lost 0 bases, V lost 5 bases, and 13 bases had no gene match. This CDR3 has 18 residues. CDR3: CAISPDRLRGISYNEQFF. The CDR3 nucleotides are TGTGCCATCAGTCCGGACAGGCTAAGGGGGATCTCCTACAATGAGCAGTTCTTC.

This chain links TRBV18 with TRBJ1-2; 7 nucleotides align to TRBD1. The V and J ends lost 2 bases and 0 bases, in that order; junction bases with no gene match: 6. The CDR3 spans 16 residues. The germline V gene encodes CDR1 KGHSH and CDR2 LQKENI. CDR3 in DNA: TGTGCCAGCTCACCAAAAACAGGGGCTCCTAACTATGGCTACACCTTC. This gives the protein CASSPKTGAPNYGYTF.

This chain links TRBV18 with TRBJ1-1, with 7 bases aligning to TRBD1. The CDR3 is 17 residues long. V gave up 2 bases and J gave up 0 bases; unmatched junction bases: 9. Per germline, CDR1 KGHSH and CDR2 LQKENI. CDR3 sequence: CASSPKTAGGMNTEAFF. The CDR3 nucleotides are TGTGCCAGCTCACCAAAGACGGCAGGGGGGATGAACACTGAAGCTTTCTTT.

The CDR3 DNA follows: TGTGCCAGCAGTTTAACAGGATCGTATAATTCACCCCTCCACTTT. Protein product: CASSLTGSYNSPLHF. The chain has TRBV28 and TRBJ1-6, with a weak D call TRBD1 (5 bases). CDR1 is MDHEN, CDR2 SYDVKM, per germline. The V gene lost 2 bases and the J gene lost 4 bases, with 9 bases spanning the gap. The CDR3 length is 15 residues. Full variable domain (missing parts from reference TRBV28 and TRBJ1-6): DVKVTQSSRYLVKRTGEKVFLECVQDMDHENMFWYRQDPGLGLRLIYFSYDVKMKEKGDIPEGYSVSREKKERFSLILESASTNQTSMYLCASSLTGSYNSPLHFGNGTRLTVT.

This chain links TRBV11-3 with TRBJ2-1, with D tentatively TRBD1 (6 bases). The V end lost 1 base, the J end lost 9 bases, and 10 bases lay between the germline ends. There are 13 residues in the CDR3. Germline CDR1 SGHNT, CDR2 YENEEA. CDR3 region: CASSLATGTEQFF. The CDR3 DNA reads as TGTGCCAGCAGCTTAGCCACAGGGACTGAGCAGTTCTTC.

The V call is TRBV28, the J call TRBJ1-3; no clear D gene. This CDR3 contains 17 residues. Germline CDR1 reads MDHEN; CDR2 reads SYDVKM. V lost 5 bases to trimming and J lost 0 bases, with 17 bases between them. The CDR3 nucleotides are TGTGCCAGCAGTGACCCACGAGGCACCTACTCTGGAAACACCATATATTTT. Amino acid sequence: CASSDPRGTYSGNTIYF.

V gene TRBV5-6 combines with J gene TRBJ2-2, with 10 bases aligning to TRBD1. This CDR3 comprises 18 residues. The germline CDR1 and CDR2 sequences are SGHDT and YYEEEE. V trimming: 5 bases; J trimming: 0 bases; junction bases outside the gene matches: 10. The CDR3 protein is CASRRDRGQPPNTGELFF. CDR3 bases: TGTGCCAGCAGAAGGGACAGGGGCCAACCTCCGAACACCGGGGAGCTGTTTTTT.

This clone appeared a single time. The CDR3 DNA reads TGTGCCAGCAGGTCGACAGGCCCCACTGAAGCTTTCTTT. It translates to CASRSTGPTEAFF. The chain carries TRBV6-5 and TRBJ1-1; possible D gene TRBD1, 6 bases. CDR3 size: 13 residues. Germline V CDR1 and CDR2: MNHEY, SVGAGI. Trimming cost V 6 bases and J 4 bases, with 12 bases left between them.

V usage is TRBV6-2 or TRBV6-3 and J usage is TRBJ2-7; 8 nucleotides align to TRBD1. Germline V gives CDR1 MNHEY, CDR2 SVGEGT. The J segment lost 3 bases and the V segment lost 4 bases, leaving 8 bases of the junction unmatched. The CDR3 runs 15 residues. The CDR3 loop is CASSSGQGLIYEQYF. As DNA, the CDR3 is TGTGCCAGCAGTTCAGGACAGGGTTTAATCTACGAGCAGTACTTC.

The CDR3: CASSSPGTNSVGELFF. The CDR3 DNA is TGTGCCAGCAGTTCCCCCGGGACTAATTCGGTCGGGGAGCTGTTTTTT. The chain has TRBV27 and TRBJ2-2; the match to TRBD2 covers 7 bases. V was clipped by 4 bases and J by 7 bases; unmatched bases: 12. The CDR3 runs 16 residues. The germline V gene has CDR1 MNHEY and CDR2 SMNVEV (reference sequence).